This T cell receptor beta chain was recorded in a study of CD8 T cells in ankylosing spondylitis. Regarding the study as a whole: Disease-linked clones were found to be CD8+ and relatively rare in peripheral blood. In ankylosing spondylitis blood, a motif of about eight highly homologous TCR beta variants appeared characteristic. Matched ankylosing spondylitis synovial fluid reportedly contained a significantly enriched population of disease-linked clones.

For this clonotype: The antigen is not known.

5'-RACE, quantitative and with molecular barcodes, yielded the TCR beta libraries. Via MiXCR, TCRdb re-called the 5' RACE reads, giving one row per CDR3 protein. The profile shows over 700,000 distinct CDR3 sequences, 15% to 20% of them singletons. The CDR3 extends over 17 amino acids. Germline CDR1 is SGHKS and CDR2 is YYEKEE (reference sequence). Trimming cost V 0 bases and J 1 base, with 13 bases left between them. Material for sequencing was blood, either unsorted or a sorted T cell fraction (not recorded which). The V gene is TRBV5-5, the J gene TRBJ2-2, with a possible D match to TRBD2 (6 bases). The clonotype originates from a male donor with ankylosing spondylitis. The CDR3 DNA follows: TGTGCCAGCAGCTTGGACCCCCAGGGACTGAACACCGGGGAGCTGTTTTTT. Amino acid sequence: CASSLDPQGLNTGELFF. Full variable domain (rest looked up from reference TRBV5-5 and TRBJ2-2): DAGVTQSPTHLIKTRGQQVTLRCSPISGHKSVSWYQQVLGQGPQFIFQYYEKEERGRGNFPDRFSARQFPNYSSELNVNALLLGDSALYLCASSLDPQGLNTGELFFGEGSRLTVL.